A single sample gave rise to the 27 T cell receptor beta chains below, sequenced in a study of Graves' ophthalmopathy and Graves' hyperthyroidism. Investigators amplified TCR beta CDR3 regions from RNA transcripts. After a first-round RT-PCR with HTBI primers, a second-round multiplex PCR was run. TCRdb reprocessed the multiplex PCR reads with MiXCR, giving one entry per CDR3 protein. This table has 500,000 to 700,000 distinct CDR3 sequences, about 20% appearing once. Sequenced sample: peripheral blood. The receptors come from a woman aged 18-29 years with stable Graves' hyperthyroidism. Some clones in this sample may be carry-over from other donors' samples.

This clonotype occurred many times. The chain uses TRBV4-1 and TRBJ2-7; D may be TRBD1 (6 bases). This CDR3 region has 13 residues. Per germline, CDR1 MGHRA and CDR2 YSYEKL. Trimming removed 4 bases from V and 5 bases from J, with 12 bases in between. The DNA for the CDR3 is TGCGCCAGCAGCCTTACCAGGGGCCACGAGCAGTACTTC. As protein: CASSLTRGHEQYF.

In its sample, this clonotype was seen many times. The CDR3 loop reads CACKGDVNYGYTF. DNA for the CDR3: TGTGCCTGTAAAGGGGACGTCAACTATGGCTACACCTTC. The chain recombines TRBV30 with TRBJ1-2, with D possibly being TRBD1 (5 bases). The CDR3 is 13 amino acids. Per the germline V gene, CDR1 is GTSNPN and CDR2 is SVGIG (reference sequence). V was cut by 6 bases and J by 2 bases, with 13 bases left in between.

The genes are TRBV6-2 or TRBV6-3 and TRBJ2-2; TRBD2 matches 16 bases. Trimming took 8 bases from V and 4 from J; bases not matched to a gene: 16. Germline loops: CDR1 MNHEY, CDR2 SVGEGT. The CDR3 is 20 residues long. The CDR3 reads CASLQATGLAGGPGTGELFF. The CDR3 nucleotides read TGTGCCAGCCTACAAGCAACGGGACTAGCGGGGGGGCCGGGCACCGGGGAGCTGTTTTTT.

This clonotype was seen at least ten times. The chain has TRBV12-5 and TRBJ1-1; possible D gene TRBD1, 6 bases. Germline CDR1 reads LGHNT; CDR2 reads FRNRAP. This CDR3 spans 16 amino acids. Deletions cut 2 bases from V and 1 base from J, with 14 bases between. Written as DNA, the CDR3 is TGTGCTAGTGGTTTGTTAGGGGGTAGTGGGAACACTGAAGCTTTCTTT. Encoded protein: CASGLLGGSGNTEAFF.

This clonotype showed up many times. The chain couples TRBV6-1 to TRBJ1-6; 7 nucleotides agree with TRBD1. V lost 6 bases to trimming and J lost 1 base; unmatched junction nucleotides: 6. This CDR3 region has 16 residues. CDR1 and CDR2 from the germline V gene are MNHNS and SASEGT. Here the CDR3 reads CASSSTGLSYNSPLHF. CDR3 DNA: TGTGCCAGCAGCTCGACAGGGCTTTCCTATAATTCACCCCTCCACTTT.

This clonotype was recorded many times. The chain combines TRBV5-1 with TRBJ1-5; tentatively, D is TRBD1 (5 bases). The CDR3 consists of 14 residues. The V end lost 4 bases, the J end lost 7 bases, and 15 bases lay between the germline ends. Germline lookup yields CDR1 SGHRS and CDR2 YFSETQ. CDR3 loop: CASSVGWEGQPQHF. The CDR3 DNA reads TGCGCCAGCAGCGTCGGCTGGGAGGGGCAGCCCCAGCATTTT.

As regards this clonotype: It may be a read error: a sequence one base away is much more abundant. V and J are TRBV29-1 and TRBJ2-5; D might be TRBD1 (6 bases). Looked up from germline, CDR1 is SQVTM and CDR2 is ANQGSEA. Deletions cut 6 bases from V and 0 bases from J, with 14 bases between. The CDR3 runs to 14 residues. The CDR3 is CSVEPGQYQETQYF. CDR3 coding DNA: TGCAGCGTCGAACCCGGACAGTACCAAGAGACCCAGTACTTC.

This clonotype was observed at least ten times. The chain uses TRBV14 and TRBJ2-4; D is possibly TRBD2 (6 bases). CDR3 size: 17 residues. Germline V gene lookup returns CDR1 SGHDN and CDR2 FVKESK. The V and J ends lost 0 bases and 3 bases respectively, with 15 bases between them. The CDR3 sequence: CASSQEWREEGKNIQYF. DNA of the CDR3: TGTGCCAGCAGCCAAGAATGGAGGGAAGAGGGCAAAAACATTCAGTACTTC. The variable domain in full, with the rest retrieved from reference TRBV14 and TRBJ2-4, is EAGVTQFPSHSVIEKGQTVTLRCDPISGHDNLYWYRRVMGKEIKFLLHFVKESKQDESGMPNNRFLAERTGGTYSTLKVQPAELEDSGVYFCASSQEWREEGKNIQYFGAGTRLSVL.

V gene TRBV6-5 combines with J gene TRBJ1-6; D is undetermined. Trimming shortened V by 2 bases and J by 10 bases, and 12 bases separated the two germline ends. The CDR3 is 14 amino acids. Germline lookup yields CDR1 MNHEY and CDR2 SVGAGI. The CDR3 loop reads CASSYGPAESPLHF. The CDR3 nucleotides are TGTGCCAGCAGTTACGGCCCTGCAGAATCACCCCTCCACTTT.

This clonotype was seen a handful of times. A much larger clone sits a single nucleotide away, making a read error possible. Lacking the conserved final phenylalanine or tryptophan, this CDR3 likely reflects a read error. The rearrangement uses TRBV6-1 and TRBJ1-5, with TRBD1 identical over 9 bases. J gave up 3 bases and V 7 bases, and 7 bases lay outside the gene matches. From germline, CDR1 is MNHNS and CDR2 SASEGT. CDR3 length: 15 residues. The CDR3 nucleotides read TGTGCCAGCAACTCCGGACAGGGGAACAATCAGCCCCAGCATCTT. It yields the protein CASNSGQGNNQPQHL.

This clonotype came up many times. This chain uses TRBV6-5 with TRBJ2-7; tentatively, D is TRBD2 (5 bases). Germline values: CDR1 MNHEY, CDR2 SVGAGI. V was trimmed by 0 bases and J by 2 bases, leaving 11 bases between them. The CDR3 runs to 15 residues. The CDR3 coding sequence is TGTGCCAGCAGTTACTCGAGGGCAGTTCCCTACGAGCAGTACTTC. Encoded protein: CASSYSRAVPYEQYF.

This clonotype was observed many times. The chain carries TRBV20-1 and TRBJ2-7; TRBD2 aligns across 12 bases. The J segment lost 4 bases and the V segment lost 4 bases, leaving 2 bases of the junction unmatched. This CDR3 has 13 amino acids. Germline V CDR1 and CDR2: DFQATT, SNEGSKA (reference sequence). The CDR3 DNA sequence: TGCAGTGCTACTAGCGGGGGGGCGTACGAGCAGTACTTC. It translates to CSATSGGAYEQYF.

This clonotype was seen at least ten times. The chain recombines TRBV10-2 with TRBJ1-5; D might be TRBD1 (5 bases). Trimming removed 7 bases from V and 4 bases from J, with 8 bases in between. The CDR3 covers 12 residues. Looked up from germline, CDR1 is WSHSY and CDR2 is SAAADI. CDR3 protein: CASTQGNQPQHF. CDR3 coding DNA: TGCGCCAGCACTCAGGGTAATCAGCCCCAGCATTTT.

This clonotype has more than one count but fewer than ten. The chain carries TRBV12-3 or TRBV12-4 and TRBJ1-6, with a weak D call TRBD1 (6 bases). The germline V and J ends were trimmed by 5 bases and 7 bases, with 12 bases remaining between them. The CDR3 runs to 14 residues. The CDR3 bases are TGTGCCAGCAGTGGGAAAGGGGGAAATTCACCCCTCCACTTT. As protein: CASSGKGGNSPLHF.

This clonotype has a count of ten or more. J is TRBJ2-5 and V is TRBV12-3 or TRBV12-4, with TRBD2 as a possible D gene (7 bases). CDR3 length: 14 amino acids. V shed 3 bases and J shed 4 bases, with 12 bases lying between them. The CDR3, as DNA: TGTGCCAGCAGTTTTCCAGGGGAGGGAGAGACCCAGTACTTC. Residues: CASSFPGEGETQYF.

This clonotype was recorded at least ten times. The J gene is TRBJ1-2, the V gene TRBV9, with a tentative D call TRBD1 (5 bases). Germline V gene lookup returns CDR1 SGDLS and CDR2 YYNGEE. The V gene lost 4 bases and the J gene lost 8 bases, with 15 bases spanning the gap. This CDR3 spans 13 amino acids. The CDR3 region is CASSIPTEGGYTF. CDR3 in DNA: TGTGCCAGCAGCATACCCACCGAGGGGGGCTACACCTTC.

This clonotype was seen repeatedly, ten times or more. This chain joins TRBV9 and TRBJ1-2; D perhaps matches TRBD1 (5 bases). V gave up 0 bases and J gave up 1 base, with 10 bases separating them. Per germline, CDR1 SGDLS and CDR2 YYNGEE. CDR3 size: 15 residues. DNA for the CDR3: TGTGCCAGCAGCGTAGCGACGGGGGGTAACTATGGCTACACCTTC. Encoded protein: CASSVATGGNYGYTF.

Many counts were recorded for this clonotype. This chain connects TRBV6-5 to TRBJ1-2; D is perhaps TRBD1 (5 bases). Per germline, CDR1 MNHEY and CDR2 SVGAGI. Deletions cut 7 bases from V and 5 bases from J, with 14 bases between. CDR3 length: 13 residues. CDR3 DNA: TGTGCCAGCACAGTTCCGACAGATTATGGCTACACCTTC. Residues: CASTVPTDYGYTF.

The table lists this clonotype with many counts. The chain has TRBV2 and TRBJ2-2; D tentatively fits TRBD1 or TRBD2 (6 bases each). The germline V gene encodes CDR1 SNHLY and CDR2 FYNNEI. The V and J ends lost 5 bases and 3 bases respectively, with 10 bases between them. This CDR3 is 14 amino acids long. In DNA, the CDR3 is TGTGCCAGCAGTACTAGGGGGGACACCGGGGAGCTGTTTTTT. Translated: CASSTRGDTGELFF.

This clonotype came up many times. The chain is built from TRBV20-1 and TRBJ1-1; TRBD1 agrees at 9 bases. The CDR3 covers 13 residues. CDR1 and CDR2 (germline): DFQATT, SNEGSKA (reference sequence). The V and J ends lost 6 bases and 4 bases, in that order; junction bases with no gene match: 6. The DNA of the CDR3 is TGCAGTGCCGGGACAGGGAGGATCACTGAAGCTTTCTTT. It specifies CSAGTGRITEAFF.

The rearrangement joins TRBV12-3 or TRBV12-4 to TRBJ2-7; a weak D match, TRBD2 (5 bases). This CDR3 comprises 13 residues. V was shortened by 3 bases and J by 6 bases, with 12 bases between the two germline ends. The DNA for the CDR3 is TGTGCCAGCAGTTTGCCGGGATCAGGCGAGCAGTACTTC. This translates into CASSLPGSGEQYF.

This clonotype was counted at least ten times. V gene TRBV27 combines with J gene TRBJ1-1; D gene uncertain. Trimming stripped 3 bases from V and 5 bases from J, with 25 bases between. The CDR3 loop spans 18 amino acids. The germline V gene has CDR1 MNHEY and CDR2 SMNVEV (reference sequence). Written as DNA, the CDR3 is TGTGCCAGCAGTTTCTCAACCTTGCCAGCGGGGAGAGGTACTGAAGCTTTCTTT. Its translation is CASSFSTLPAGRGTEAFF.

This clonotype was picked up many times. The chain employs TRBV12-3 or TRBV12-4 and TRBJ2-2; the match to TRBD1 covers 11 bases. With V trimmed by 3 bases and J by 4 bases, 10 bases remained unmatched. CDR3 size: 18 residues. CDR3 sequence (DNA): TGTGCCAGCAGTTTTTGGCCAACGGGACAGGGGGGCACCGGGGAGCTGTTTTTT. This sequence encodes CASSFWPTGQGGTGELFF.

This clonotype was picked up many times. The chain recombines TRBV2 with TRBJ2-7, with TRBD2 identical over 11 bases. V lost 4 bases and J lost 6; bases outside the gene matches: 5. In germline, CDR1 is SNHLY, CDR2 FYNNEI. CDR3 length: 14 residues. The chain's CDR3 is CASSGTSGPVEQYF. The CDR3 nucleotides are TGTGCCAGCAGTGGGACTAGCGGGCCCGTCGAGCAGTACTTC. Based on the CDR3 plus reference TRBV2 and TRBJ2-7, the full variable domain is EPEVTQTPSHQVTQMGQEVILRCVPISNHLYFYWYRQILGQKVEFLVSFYNNEISEKSEIFDDQFSVERPDGSNFTLKIRSTKLEDSAMYFCASSGTSGPVEQYFGPGTRLTVT.

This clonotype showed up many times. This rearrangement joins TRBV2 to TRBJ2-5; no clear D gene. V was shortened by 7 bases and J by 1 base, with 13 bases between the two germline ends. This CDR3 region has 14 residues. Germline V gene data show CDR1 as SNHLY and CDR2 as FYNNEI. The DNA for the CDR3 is TGTGCCAGCAATCTAGGCGGCTCCCAAGAGACCCAGTACTTC. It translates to CASNLGGSQETQYF.

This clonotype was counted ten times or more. As DNA, the CDR3 is TGTGCCAGCAGTTTCCCCGGGACTGTATACGAGCAGTACTTC. Its translation: CASSFPGTVYEQYF. The chain uses TRBV28 and TRBJ2-7; the D gene is possibly TRBD2 (6 bases). The germline V gene has CDR1 MDHEN and CDR2 SYDVKM. Trimming removed 3 bases from V and 4 bases from J, with 13 bases in between. This CDR3 contains 14 residues.

The CDR3 DNA reads TGTGCCAGCAGCCAAGGCATAACTTCTCTTTATAGCAATCAGCCCCAGCATTTT. Amino acid sequence: CASSQGITSLYSNQPQHF. The chain combines TRBV3-1 with TRBJ1-5, with unresolved D. From germline, CDR1 is LGHDT and CDR2 YNNKEL (reference sequence). Trimming stripped 1 base from V and 0 bases from J, with 16 bases between. The CDR3 is 18 residues long.